This T cell receptor beta chain was retrieved from a study of T cell repertoires in cytomegalovirus infection. Study summary: The study used recently identified HLA-C-restricted and well-studied HLA-B-restricted CMV epitopes. Both a matching HLA type and CMV infection were indicated by public TCR beta signatures.

General observations from the study: Identification of carriers of CMV plus the relevant HLA was achieved through cumulative public TCR beta family frequency. HLA-C-restricted, CMV-specific TCR beta clonotypes were dominant ex vivo.

On this clonotype itself: Its antigen remains unknown.

CDR3 length equals 14 residues. CDR1 is MNHNS, CDR2 SASEGT, per germline. V was clipped by 5 bases and J by 4 bases; unmatched bases: 4. TCRdb passed the reads through MiXCR, listing each CDR3 protein once. The data contain approximately 260,000 distinct CDR3 sequences, about 20% of them singletons. The sequence derives from a human donor in good health (CMV status not recorded). Some clones in this sample may be carry-over from other donors' samples. Sequenced material: cultured PBMCs, taken from culture after CMV antigen stimulation. The V gene is TRBV6-1, the J gene TRBJ2-3; 9 bases are a match to TRBD1. The CDR3 sequence is CASSTGGAADTQYF. The CDR3 DNA sequence: TGTGCCAGCAGTACAGGGGGCGCGGCAGATACGCAGTATTTT.